Presented here are 16 T cell receptor beta chains from one specimen sequenced in a study of blood T cell repertoires in COVID-19 (dated by TCRdb to 2020 to 2021). The library came from the immunoSEQ multiplex PCR assay. TCRdb mirrors the immuneACCESS table, restricted to in-frame sequences. Some clones are absent from its copies; in checked studies, under half trace to an unresolved V gene, and the reason for the others is unknown. Recorded for this sample are around 430,000 clones; about nine tenths of them occurred a single time. The ten biggest clones cover 10% to 15% of the sample. The sequenced material came from peripheral blood. Receptors originate from a woman aged 45-60 years with COVID-19, enrolled during active disease.

This clone was observed a single time. This chain links TRBV5-1 with TRBJ2-6, with TRBD1 matching over 7 bases. The CDR3 is 15 amino acids. In germline, CDR1 is SGHRS, CDR2 YFSETQ. Trimming removed 6 bases from V and 2 bases from J; junction bases left unmatched: 5. As DNA, the CDR3 is TGCGCCAGCAATAAAGGGGGCGCTGGGGCCAACGTCCTGACTTTC. It specifies CASNKGGAGANVLTF.

This clone came up once. The V gene is TRBV29-1, the J gene TRBJ2-7; D possibly corresponds to TRBD1 (6 bases). V was shortened by 0 bases and J by 2 bases, with 14 bases between the two germline ends. This CDR3 contains 15 residues. Germline V CDR1 and CDR2: SQVTM, ANQGSEA. The CDR3 sequence is CSVEDPRQAPYEQYF. The CDR3 nucleotides read TGCAGCGTTGAAGATCCCCGACAGGCACCCTACGAGCAGTACTTC.

V is TRBV27 and J is TRBJ1-1, with 8 nucleotides matching TRBD1. Germline V gene data show CDR1 as MNHEY and CDR2 as SMNVEV (reference sequence). The CDR3 runs to 14 residues. Trimming cost V 1 base and J 6 bases; bases outside gene matches: 4. The CDR3 DNA reads TGTGCCAGCAGTTTATTCGGACAGGGCTCTGAAGCTTTCTTT. Amino acid sequence: CASSLFGQGSEAFF.

About this clone: Different DNA sequences within this sample yield the same CDR3. The chain recombines TRBV4-1 with TRBJ1-2; 10 nucleotides agree with TRBD1. Germline V gene data show CDR1 as MGHRA and CDR2 as YSYEKL. The CDR3 has 15 amino acids. Germline trimming cut 1 base from V and 2 bases from J; bases unmatched to any gene: 1. In DNA, the CDR3 is TGCGCCAGCAGCCAAGGACAGGGGGCGAACTATGGCTACACCTTC. It encodes CASSQGQGANYGYTF.

The chain employs TRBV3-1 (or the pseudogene TRBV3-2) and TRBJ1-6; 7 nucleotides align to TRBD1. This CDR3 comprises 16 residues. CDR1 is LGHDT, CDR2 YNNKEL, per germline (reference sequence). V was pared by 2 bases and J by 10 bases, with 11 bases of the junction left unmatched. The CDR3 protein is CASSQRNAGGASPLHF. The DNA for the CDR3 is TGTGCCAGCAGCCAACGAAACGCAGGGGGTGCGTCACCCCTCCACTTT.

V usage is TRBV5-1 and J usage is TRBJ1-1; the D gene is possibly TRBD1 (5 bases). The germline V and J ends were trimmed by 1 base and 0 bases, with 13 bases remaining between them. Germline values: CDR1 SGHRS, CDR2 YFSETQ. CDR3 length: 16 amino acids. The CDR3 region has the DNA TGCGCCAGCAGCTTGTCCGTTGGACACCTGAACACTGAAGCTTTCTTT. Residues: CASSLSVGHLNTEAFF.

The chain uses TRBV4-1 and TRBJ1-2; D is perhaps TRBD1 (6 bases). This CDR3 region has 15 residues. V was clipped by 6 bases and J by 8 bases, with 22 bases between them. CDR1 is MGHRA and CDR2 is YSYEKL in the germline V gene. The CDR3 region has the DNA TGCGCCAGCAGTCAACCCGTCTCAGGGGTTGGAGGCTACACCTTC. Amino acids: CASSQPVSGVGGYTF.

This clone came up once. The rearrangement uses TRBV6-5 and TRBJ1-6; no firm D call. CDR1 is MNHEY, CDR2 SVGAGI, per germline. The CDR3 runs 16 residues. Deletions cut 0 bases from V and 8 bases from J, with 14 bases between. Here the CDR3 DNA reads TGTGCCAGCAGTTACTCGATTCCCCGGGAATATTCACCCCTCCACTTT. The encoded protein is CASSYSIPREYSPLHF.

The chain links TRBV5-1 to TRBJ1-1, with D tentatively TRBD1 (5 bases). This CDR3 contains 13 residues. Per germline, CDR1 SGHRS and CDR2 YFSETQ. V was cut by 1 base and J by 6 bases, with 10 bases left in between. In DNA form, the CDR3 reads TGCGCCAGCAGCTTGACAGGTGCTGCTGAAGCTTTCTTT. Protein product: CASSLTGAAEAFF.

This clone appeared many times. J is TRBJ2-1 and V is TRBV27; 8 positions match TRBD2. CDR1 and CDR2 (germline): MNHEY, SMNVEV (reference sequence). The CDR3 length is 15 residues. V gave up 5 bases and J gave up 7 bases; unmatched junction bases: 10. The chain's CDR3 is CASSPRFPGGNEQFF. CDR3 sequence (DNA): TGTGCCAGCAGTCCCCGGTTCCCGGGGGGGAATGAGCAGTTCTTC.

This rearrangement joins TRBV9 to TRBJ1-2; 8 nucleotides match TRBD1. The V gene's germline CDR1 is SGDLS and CDR2 YYNGEE. This CDR3 has 15 residues. V dropped 4 bases and J dropped 0; count of bases not matched to a gene: 5. CDR3 region: CASSLSGQANYGYTF. In DNA, the CDR3 is TGTGCCAGCAGCCTCTCGGGACAGGCTAACTATGGCTACACCTTC.

The chain uses TRBV14 and TRBJ2-5; tentatively, D is TRBD1 (7 bases). Between the trimmed V and J ends, which lost 2 bases and 4 bases, there was a span of 11 bases. This CDR3 contains 14 residues. The V gene's germline CDR1 is SGHDN and CDR2 FVKESK. Here the CDR3 reads CASSQYRGGETQYF. The CDR3 bases are TGTGCCAGCAGCCAATACAGGGGAGGAGAGACCCAGTACTTC.

The rearrangement joins TRBV7-9 to TRBJ1-1; D is ambiguous. The germline V gene has CDR1 SEHNR and CDR2 FQNEAQ (reference sequence). V lost 4 bases and J lost 10, with 13 bases in between. This CDR3 spans 12 amino acids. The CDR3 DNA reads TGTGCCAGCAGCTCTCTCGCGACATTAGCTTTCTTT. Residues: CASSSLATLAFF.

The chain uses TRBV11-2 and TRBJ1-1; 7 nucleotides match TRBD1. CDR1 and CDR2 (germline): SGHAT, FQNNGV. V shed 6 bases, J shed 6 bases, and the junction held 4 bases outside the gene matches. This CDR3 is 12 amino acids long. The CDR3 loop is CASRRRGPEAFF. As DNA, the CDR3 is TGTGCCAGCAGGAGAAGGGGGCCTGAAGCTTTCTTT.

The rearrangement joins TRBV5-1 to TRBJ1-2; TRBD1 matches at 7 bases. CDR1 is SGHRS and CDR2 is YFSETQ in the germline V gene. The J segment lost 11 bases and the V segment lost 1 base, leaving 2 bases of the junction unmatched. This CDR3 spans 11 amino acids. This chain's CDR3 is CASSLLGQYTF. CDR3 DNA: TGCGCCAGCAGCTTGTTGGGACAGTACACCTTC.

This rearrangement joins TRBV19 to TRBJ2-3; the D gene is possibly TRBD2 (5 bases). Germline V CDR1 and CDR2: LNHDA, SQIVND (reference sequence). The CDR3 covers 17 residues. Trimming stripped 6 bases from V and 1 base from J, with 20 bases between. CDR3 sequence (DNA): TGTGCCAGTAGCCCATTTGGCGGGTCGAGGCGCACAGATACGCAGTATTTT. Its protein product is CASSPFGGSRRTDTQYF.